These 6 T cell receptor beta chains came from one sample sequenced in a study of cytotoxic CD8 clonotypes in ibrutinib-treated CLL. Here immunoSEQ multiplex PCR was the method, and the copy in TCRdb shows in-frame clones only, minus some. The sample records tens of thousands of clones, around nine tenths being singletons. Source: PBMCs, taken after 12 months of ibrutinib treatment. Receptor source: a human donor with chronic lymphocytic leukemia.

Sample share makes this clone medium-sized (0.01 to 0.1%). The V and J genes are TRBV6-1 and TRBJ2-7; possible D gene TRBD1, 6 bases. The V end lost 3 bases, the J end lost 3 bases, and 18 bases lay between the germline ends. CDR1 is MNHNS and CDR2 is SASEGT in the germline V gene. The CDR3 contains 16 residues. The CDR3 bases are TGTGCCAGCAGTGACGTGGGGGCCACGTGGGACTACGAGCAGTACTTC. Its translation is CASSDVGATWDYEQYF.

The J gene is TRBJ2-7, the V gene TRBV7-6, with no clear D. In germline, CDR1 is SGHVS, CDR2 FNYEAQ. The CDR3 spans 14 residues. V lost 3 bases and J 5 bases, leaving 14 bases between the germline ends. CDR3 region: CASSLLQGKNEQYF. The CDR3 DNA reads TGTGCCAGCAGCTTGCTCCAAGGAAAGAACGAGCAGTACTTC.

V usage is TRBV6-1 and J usage is TRBJ2-5; 9 bases line up with TRBD2. CDR3 size: 14 residues. CDR1 and CDR2 (germline): MNHNS, SASEGT. With 6 bases clipped from V and 3 bases from J, the junction kept 5 bases outside the gene matches. Here the CDR3 reads CASRPRLAEETQYF. The DNA of the CDR3 is TGTGCCAGCAGACCTCGACTAGCGGAAGAGACCCAGTACTTC.

The chain is built from TRBV11-3 and TRBJ2-2; 7 nucleotides agree with TRBD1. This CDR3 is 16 amino acids long. V dropped 3 bases and J dropped 6; count of bases not matched to a gene: 10. CDR1 is SGHNT and CDR2 is YENEEA in the germline V gene. In DNA form, the CDR3 reads TGTGCCAGCAGCTTCGGGCAGGGGGTTTCAGCCGGGGAGCTGTTTTTT. This translates into CASSFGQGVSAGELFF.

CDR3 in amino acids: CASGGLADDAYEQYF. DNA for the CDR3: TGTGCCAGCGGGGGGCTAGCGGACGACGCCTACGAGCAGTACTTC. The rearrangement uses TRBV9 and TRBJ2-7; possible D gene TRBD2, 7 bases. Germline CDR1 SGDLS, CDR2 YYNGEE. The CDR3 spans 15 residues. V was clipped by 7 bases and J by 2 bases, with 19 bases between them.

The chain couples TRBV29-1 to TRBJ2-7, with 7 positions matching TRBD2. The CDR3 has 18 amino acids. Trimming removed 5 bases from V and 2 bases from J; junction bases left unmatched: 21. Germline V gene sequence: CDR1 SQVTM, CDR2 ANQGSEA. This chain's CDR3 is CSVRGWGGKTVPTYEQYF. The DNA for the CDR3 is TGCAGCGTTAGAGGCTGGGGGGGAAAGACAGTTCCTACCTACGAGCAGTACTTC.